What follows are 29 T cell receptor beta chains derived from one specimen sequenced in a study of blood T cell repertoires in COVID-19. Data came from immunoSEQ multiplex PCR; TCRdb stores just in-frame clones and leaves some out. The table has around 300,000 clones, about four fifths seen once; the top ten hold roughly 9.4%. Sequenced material: peripheral blood. The receptors here all came from a woman aged 45-59 years who had recovered from COVID-19.

The chain joins TRBV5-1 to TRBJ2-3; 10 nucleotides align to TRBD1. The CDR3 spans 19 residues. The V gene end was trimmed by 4 bases and the J gene end by 4 bases; junction bases not matched to a gene: 18. Germline V lookup: CDR1 SGHRS, CDR2 YFSETQ. CDR3 amino acids: CASSPVGTGARKQADTQYF. In DNA form, the CDR3 reads TGCGCCAGCAGCCCGGTGGGGACAGGGGCCCGTAAACAGGCAGATACGCAGTATTTT.

The genes are TRBV21-1 and TRBJ2-1; TRBD2 is taken as the D call from the table, unchecked against the DNA. TRBV21-1 is shown as a pseudogene. The CDR3 length is 12 residues. The CDR3 is CATTVGGNEQFF. CDR3 sequence (DNA): TGTGCCACCACCGTAGGAGGGAATGAGCAGTTCTTC.

CDR3 coding DNA: TGTGCCAGCAGTCCACAGGGAGCTGGGGCCAACGTCCTGACTTTC. It is translated as CASSPQGAGANVLTF. The chain combines TRBV28 with TRBJ2-6; D perhaps matches TRBD1 (6 bases). Trimming left V 5 bases short and J 2 bases short, with 10 bases between. Looked up from germline, CDR1 is MDHEN and CDR2 is SYDVKM. The CDR3 length is 15 residues.

This clone was recorded a few times. The chain carries TRBV7-9 and TRBJ1-4; 9 bases are shared with TRBD1. The V segment lost 5 bases and the J segment 6 bases; nucleotides outside the gene matches: 7. The CDR3 sequence is 15 residues long. Germline CDR1 SEHNR, CDR2 FQNEAQ (reference sequence). CDR3 loop: CASSTPGQGDEKLFF. CDR3 in DNA: TGTGCCAGCAGCACTCCGGGACAGGGTGATGAAAAACTGTTTTTT.

This rearrangement joins TRBV5-6 to TRBJ1-2, with TRBD1 as a possible D gene (6 bases). The CDR3 totals 14 residues. Germline V lookup: CDR1 SGHDT, CDR2 YYEEEE. Trimming pared 4 bases from V and 8 bases from J, leaving 18 bases between. CDR3 amino acids: CASSPGGQGLGYTF. For the CDR3, the DNA is TGTGCCAGCAGCCCGGGGGGCCAGGGCCTAGGCTACACCTTC.

The chain couples TRBV6-6 to TRBJ1-5; 8 nucleotides match TRBD1. CDR1 and CDR2 (germline): MNHNY, SVGAGI (reference sequence). The J segment lost 6 bases and the V segment lost 5 bases, leaving 6 bases of the junction unmatched. The CDR3 is made up of 14 amino acids. CDR3 sequence (DNA): TGTGCCAGCAGTCGATCAGGGGGCACTCAGCCCCAGCATTTT. Translated: CASSRSGGTQPQHF.

The rearrangement joins TRBV15 to TRBJ1-6; D gene unclear. CDR3 length: 15 amino acids. From germline, CDR1 is LNHNV and CDR2 YYDKDF (reference sequence). V was shortened by 0 bases and J by 9 bases, with 12 bases between the two germline ends. The CDR3 region is CATSRDRSIGSPLHF. In nucleotides, the CDR3 is TGTGCCACCAGCAGAGATCGGTCGATTGGTTCACCCCTCCACTTT.

The rearrangement uses TRBV2 and TRBJ2-7; 9 nucleotides match TRBD2. The CDR3 is 15 residues long. V gave up 3 bases and J gave up 6 bases; unmatched junction bases: 9. Germline values: CDR1 SNHLY, CDR2 FYNNEI. CDR3 in DNA: TGTGCCAGCAGTGACTTAGGGCTAGCGGGATCCGAGCAGTACTTC. Protein: CASSDLGLAGSEQYF.

This chain joins TRBV28 and TRBJ1-1; the match to TRBD1 covers 9 bases. The CDR3 is 13 amino acids. The germline CDR1 and CDR2 sequences are MDHEN and SYDVKM. With V trimmed by 9 bases and J by 7 bases, 9 bases remained unmatched. This chain's CDR3 is CASTTGQGLEAFF. CDR3 sequence (DNA): TGTGCCAGTACCACGGGACAGGGACTTGAAGCTTTCTTT.

The chain carries TRBV7-3 and TRBJ2-1; 9 positions agree with TRBD2. The length of the CDR3 is 15 residues. Germline V CDR1 and CDR2: SGHTA, FQGTGA. The J segment lost 8 bases and the V segment lost 2 bases, leaving 7 bases of the junction unmatched. For the CDR3, the DNA is TGTGCCAGCAGCTTACTGCTAGCGGGATCGGATGAGCAGTTCTTC. Translated, it gives CASSLLLAGSDEQFF.

About this clone itself: The sample has other DNA sequences that encode this CDR3 too. The chain is built from TRBV5-1 and TRBJ2-7; 8 bases are shared with TRBD2. Trimming took 0 bases from V and 0 from J; bases not matched to a gene: 2. In germline, CDR1 is SGHRS, CDR2 YFSETQ. This CDR3 is 15 amino acids long. CDR3 bases: TGCGCCAGCAGCTTGGTGGCGGGAGGCTCCTACGAGCAGTACTTC. Amino acids: CASSLVAGGSYEQYF.

This clone was detected only once. The rearrangement links TRBV6-5 to TRBJ1-5; tentative D call: TRBD1 (5 bases). Germline V gene lookup returns CDR1 MNHEY and CDR2 SVGAGI. There are 14 residues in the CDR3. Trimming removed 9 bases at V and 11 bases at J, with 23 bases between. CDR3 region: CASNSGQGGRSQHF. In DNA, the CDR3 is TGTGCCAGTAATTCTGGGCAGGGAGGACGGTCCCAGCATTTT.

This clone was observed a handful of times. V usage is TRBV29-1 and J usage is TRBJ1-1, with no clear D. V lost 8 bases and J 1 base, leaving 8 bases between the germline ends. Germline V gene lookup returns CDR1 SQVTM and CDR2 ANQGSEA. This CDR3 comprises 11 residues. CDR3 amino acids: CSSQENTEAFF. In DNA, the CDR3 is TGCAGCTCTCAGGAGAACACTGAAGCTTTCTTT.

The V gene is TRBV5-1, the J gene TRBJ2-7; possibly TRBD2 for D (6 bases). The CDR3 sequence is 14 residues long. V lost 0 bases, J lost 4 bases, and 11 bases lay in between. Per germline, CDR1 SGHRS and CDR2 YFSETQ. The CDR3 DNA follows: TGCGCCAGCAGCTTGGGGCAGGGACTGTACGAGCAGTACTTC. The encoded protein is CASSLGQGLYEQYF.

V usage is TRBV11-2 and J usage is TRBJ2-5; D gene uncertain. The CDR3 covers 12 residues. CDR1 and CDR2 (germline): SGHAT, FQNNGV. Trimming took 1 base from V and 5 from J, leaving 5 bases between them. The CDR3 sequence: CASSLVRETQYF. CDR3 nucleotide sequence: TGTGCCAGCAGCTTAGTCAGGGAGACCCAGTACTTC. Complete variable domain (other parts from reference TRBV11-2 and TRBJ2-5): EAGVAQSPRYKIIEKRQSVAFWCNPISGHATLYWYQQILGQGPKLLIQFQNNGVVDDSQLPKDRFSAERLKGVDSTLKIQPAKLEDSAVYLCASSLVRETQYFGPGTRLLVL.

The CDR3 region has the DNA TGTGCCAGCAGCCAGGCGGGACAGGGGGGTGGAAACACCATATATTTT. It specifies CASSQAGQGGGNTIYF. The chain is built from TRBV4-2 and TRBJ1-3; 11 nucleotides line up with TRBD1. This CDR3 comprises 16 residues. The V gene end was trimmed by 3 bases and the J gene end by 3 bases; junction bases not matched to a gene: 4. The germline V gene encodes CDR1 LGHNA and CDR2 YNFKEQ.

The J gene is TRBJ2-3, the V gene TRBV19, with 9 bases fitting TRBD1. The CDR3 has 14 residues. J lost 6 bases, V lost 5 bases, and 6 bases had no gene match. CDR1 and CDR2 from the germline V gene are LNHDA and SQIVND (reference sequence). The CDR3: CASSPGQGRDTQYF. Written as DNA, the CDR3 is TGTGCCAGTAGTCCGGGACAGGGACGCGATACGCAGTATTTT.

The chain is built from TRBV28 and TRBJ2-1; 8 positions match TRBD1. In germline, CDR1 is MDHEN, CDR2 SYDVKM. The J segment lost 3 bases and the V segment lost 5 bases, leaving 6 bases of the junction unmatched. The CDR3 runs to 15 residues. CDR3 region: CASSRGQGLYNEQFF. DNA for the CDR3: TGTGCCAGCAGTCGCGGACAGGGCCTCTACAATGAGCAGTTCTTC.

The chain carries TRBV5-1 and TRBJ2-1; 7 nucleotides align to TRBD1. Germline V gives CDR1 SGHRS, CDR2 YFSETQ. The V gene end was trimmed by 1 base and the J gene end by 7 bases; junction bases not matched to a gene: 11. The CDR3 is made up of 16 amino acids. CDR3 in amino acids: CASSLFQGVNGNEQFF. The CDR3 region has the DNA TGCGCCAGCAGCTTGTTTCAGGGGGTAAATGGGAATGAGCAGTTCTTC.

V usage is TRBV7-2 and J usage is TRBJ1-6, with 8 positions matching TRBD1. Trimming removed 5 bases from V and 10 bases from J; junction bases left unmatched: 7. This CDR3 has 14 residues. From germline, CDR1 is SGHTA and CDR2 FQGNSA. The CDR3 is CASSAGQGMSPLHF. The CDR3 DNA reads as TGTGCCAGCAGCGCAGGACAGGGAATGTCACCCCTCCACTTT.

This sequence joins TRBV5-1 and TRBJ2-6, with 7 bases aligning to TRBD1. This CDR3 contains 17 residues. V lost 0 bases, J lost 0 bases, and 3 bases stayed unmatched. Germline V gene sequence: CDR1 SGHRS, CDR2 YFSETQ. The CDR3 nucleotides read TGCGCCAGCAGCTTGGGTGGGACAGACTCTGGGGCCAACGTCCTGACTTTC. It translates to CASSLGGTDSGANVLTF.

The chain recombines TRBV28 with TRBJ1-1; possibly TRBD1 for D (6 bases). With 10 bases removed from V and 0 bases from J, the gap between germline ends came to 21 bases. This CDR3 contains 16 residues. Germline-derived CDR1 and CDR2 are MDHEN and SYDVKM. The CDR3, as DNA: TGTGCCACCCAAAACGGGGTGGGGGACATGAACACTGAAGCTTTCTTT. It encodes CATQNGVGDMNTEAFF.

The chain uses TRBV11-1 and TRBJ2-1; 7 bases match TRBD2. CDR1 is SGHAT and CDR2 is FQDESV in the germline V gene (reference sequence). The CDR3 extends over 16 amino acids. V shed 7 bases, J shed 4 bases, and the junction held 13 bases outside the gene matches. Here the CDR3 reads CASKVGGLAVYNEQFF. CDR3 nucleotides: TGTGCCAGCAAGGTGGGGGGTCTAGCGGTATACAATGAGCAGTTCTTC.

This sequence joins TRBV2 and TRBJ1-2, with 10 bases fitting TRBD1. After removal of 6 bases from V and 8 bases from J, the junction contained 12 bases not matched to a gene. The CDR3 has 15 residues. Germline assignment: CDR1 SNHLY and CDR2 FYNNEI. This chain's CDR3 is CASSQLSGTGDGYTF. For the CDR3, the DNA is TGTGCCAGCAGCCAACTTTCCGGGACAGGGGACGGCTACACCTTC.

This clone showed up just a few times. The rearrangement links TRBV4-3 to TRBJ2-2, with D perhaps TRBD2 (6 bases). Germline V gene data show CDR1 as LGHNA and CDR2 as YSLEER. Trimming removed 0 bases from V and 5 bases from J, with 10 bases in between. The CDR3 runs to 15 residues. The CDR3 is CASSQDPGGTGELFF. CDR3 bases: TGCGCCAGCAGCCAAGATCCAGGAGGGACCGGGGAGCTGTTTTTT.

The chain recombines TRBV19 with TRBJ1-2; D is possibly TRBD1 (5 bases). The V end was cut by 7 bases, the J end by 1 base, with 7 bases between. Germline CDR1 and CDR2: LNHDA and SQIVND (reference sequence). The CDR3 sequence is 12 residues long. In DNA form, the CDR3 reads TGTGCCAGTAAGGGGCTTAACTATGGCTACACCTTC. Protein sequence: CASKGLNYGYTF.

The chain recombines TRBV7-2 with TRBJ1-2; D uncertain. Trimming stripped 6 bases from V and 6 bases from J, with 20 bases between. The V gene's germline CDR1 is SGHTA and CDR2 FQGNSA. The CDR3 loop spans 15 amino acids. The CDR3 protein is CASRSSPGIQNGYTF. The CDR3 DNA is TGTGCCAGCAGATCTAGCCCGGGGATACAGAATGGCTACACCTTC.

This chain joins TRBV5-1 and TRBJ1-3; 8 bases line up with TRBD1. This CDR3 region has 17 residues. The germline CDR1 and CDR2 sequences are SGHRS and YFSETQ. The J segment lost 0 bases and the V segment lost 4 bases, leaving 9 bases of the junction unmatched. The CDR3 coding sequence is TGCGCCAGCAGCCGGAACGACAGGGGTAGCTCTGGAAACACCATATATTTT. This gives the protein CASSRNDRGSSGNTIYF.

This clone was seen just once. The chain combines TRBV24-1 with TRBJ2-5, with 12 bases matching TRBD1. CDR3 length: 16 amino acids. Losses at the gene ends were 5 bases for V and 5 bases for J; bases not matched to a gene: 8. CDR1 and CDR2 (germline): KGHDR, SFDVKD. The CDR3 protein is CATSGLGTGGGETQYF. The CDR3 coding sequence is TGTGCCACCAGTGGCCTCGGGACAGGGGGCGGGGAGACCCAGTACTTC.